Included here is one TCR beta chain sequence, with context. Germline CDR1 reads LGHNA; CDR2 reads YNFKEQ. The CDR3 extends over 13 amino acids. V shed 0 bases and J shed 6 bases, with 7 bases lying between them. This sample is part of a study of memory CD4+ T cells and cytomegalovirus serostatus. Original methodology: Out-of-frame sequences were removed, leaving 2 million or so distinct TCRbeta sequences. Assay: immunoSEQ multiplex PCR; the TCRdb copy retains only in-frame clones and omits some. V, J and clone size were drawn from that table, and D and trimming were deduced from the DNA. The sample includes under 100,000 clones, around 80% seen only once; the top ten take around 0.84%. The sort gate was single viable CD3+CD4+CD8-CD45RO+ cells for memory CD4+ T cells.

Sample: memory CD4+ T cells from blood. The chain recombines TRBV4-2 with TRBJ2-3; tentatively, D is TRBD1 (6 bases). This clonotype was obtained from an adult in good health and CMV-seronegative. CDR3 DNA sequence: TGTGCCAGCAGCCAAGAAACAGGGGATACGCAGTATTTT. Protein sequence: CASSQETGDTQYF.